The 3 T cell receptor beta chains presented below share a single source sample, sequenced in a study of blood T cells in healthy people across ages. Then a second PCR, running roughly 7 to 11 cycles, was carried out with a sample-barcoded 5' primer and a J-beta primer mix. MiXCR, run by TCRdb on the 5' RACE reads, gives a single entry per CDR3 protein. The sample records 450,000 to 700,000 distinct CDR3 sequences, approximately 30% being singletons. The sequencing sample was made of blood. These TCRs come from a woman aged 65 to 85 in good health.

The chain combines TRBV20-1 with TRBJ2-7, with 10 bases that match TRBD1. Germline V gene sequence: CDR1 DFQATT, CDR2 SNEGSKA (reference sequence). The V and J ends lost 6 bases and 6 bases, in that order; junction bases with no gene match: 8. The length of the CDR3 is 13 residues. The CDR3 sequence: CSATGTGALEQYF. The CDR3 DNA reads TGCAGTGCCACCGGGACAGGGGCTCTCGAGCAGTACTTC.

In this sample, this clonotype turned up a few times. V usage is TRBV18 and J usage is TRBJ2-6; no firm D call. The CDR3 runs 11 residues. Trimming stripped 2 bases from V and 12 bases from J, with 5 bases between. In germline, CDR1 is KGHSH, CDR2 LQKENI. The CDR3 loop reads CASSPFGVLTF. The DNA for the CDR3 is TGTGCCAGCTCACCATTTGGCGTCCTGACTTTC. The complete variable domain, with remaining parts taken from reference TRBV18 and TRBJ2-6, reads NAGVMQNPRHLVRRRGQEARLRCSPMKGHSHVYWYRQLPEEGLKFMVYLQKENIIDESGMPKERFSAEFPKEGPSILRIQQVVRGDSAAYFCASSPFGVLTFGAGSRLTVL.

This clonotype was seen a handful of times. The CDR3 DNA sequence: TGTGCCAGCAGCCGTAGGACAGGGACGGGCGAGCAGTACTTC. This translates into CASSRRTGTGEQYF. The V gene is TRBV5-6, the J gene TRBJ2-7; 8 bases line up with TRBD1. With 4 bases clipped from V and 6 bases from J, the junction kept 9 bases outside the gene matches. The germline V gene encodes CDR1 SGHDT and CDR2 YYEEEE. The CDR3 runs to 14 residues.